These 13 T cell receptor beta chains were sequenced from one sample in a study of blood T cell repertoires in COVID-19. Method: immunoSEQ multiplex PCR; TCRdb's copy keeps in-frame clones and lacks some. Among about 130,000 clones, around 83% were seen once, and the ten largest hold approximately 20%. Specimen: PBMCs or T cells enriched from blood (not recorded which). These TCRs come from a young man who had recovered from COVID-19.

The genes are TRBV4-2 and TRBJ2-7, with a possible D match to TRBD2 (5 bases). Germline-derived CDR1 and CDR2 are LGHNA and YNFKEQ. Trimming left V 4 bases short and J 3 bases short, with 16 bases between. The CDR3 covers 15 residues. The chain's CDR3 is CASSLEVNTGYEQYF. CDR3 DNA: TGTGCCAGCAGCCTGGAGGTGAACACGGGCTACGAGCAGTACTTC.

This clone is a singleton in its sample. The chain uses TRBV7-2 and TRBJ2-2; the D gene is possibly TRBD2 (6 bases). V was trimmed by 1 base and J by 0 bases, leaving 12 bases between them. Germline-derived CDR1 and CDR2 are SGHTA and FQGNSA. This CDR3 spans 17 amino acids. The CDR3 DNA is TGTGCCAGCAGCTTAGGGAGGGTCCCATCGAACACCGGGGAGCTGTTTTTT. Its protein product is CASSLGRVPSNTGELFF.

This clone occurred a few times. The genes are TRBV6-5 and TRBJ1-1, with 9 bases identical to TRBD1. The CDR3 consists of 15 residues. In germline, CDR1 is MNHEY, CDR2 SVGAGI. V shed 6 bases and J 12 bases; nucleotides not matched to a gene: 17. Here the CDR3 reads CASSSYGGGDRATFF. The CDR3 nucleotides are TGTGCCAGCAGCAGTTACGGGGGTGGGGACAGGGCGACTTTCTTT.

This clone turned up a few times. The genes are TRBV28 and TRBJ2-7, with 8 bases lining up with TRBD1. The CDR3 is 16 residues long. Germline values: CDR1 MDHEN, CDR2 SYDVKM. The J segment lost 1 base and the V segment lost 5 bases, leaving 10 bases of the junction unmatched. CDR3 loop: CASSTSPWDRSYEQYF. The CDR3 nucleotides are TGTGCCAGCAGTACCTCACCATGGGACAGGTCCTACGAGCAGTACTTC.

In the case of this clone: The sample contains more than one DNA sequence encoding this CDR3. This chain links TRBV9 with TRBJ1-3, with D hard to call. Trimming shortened V by 0 bases and J by 2 bases, and 9 bases separated the two germline ends. Germline CDR1 is SGDLS and CDR2 is YYNGEE. The CDR3 contains 15 residues. CDR3 sequence (DNA): TGTGCCAGCAGCGTAGCTTCCGGGGCTGGAAACACCATATATTTT. This sequence encodes CASSVASGAGNTIYF.

This rearrangement joins TRBV19 to TRBJ2-7; TRBD2 is a possible D gene (6 bases). Per the germline V gene, CDR1 is LNHDA and CDR2 is SQIVND (reference sequence). This CDR3 comprises 14 residues. V lost 6 bases, J lost 6 bases, and 18 bases lay in between. The DNA for the CDR3 is TGTGCCAGTAGGGCAGGAGGGGATAGTTCCGAGCAGTACGTC. This sequence encodes CASRAGGDSSEQYV.

This clone was counted a single time. This chain connects TRBV5-6 to TRBJ2-1, with 12 bases identical to TRBD2. V shed 2 bases and J 13 bases; nucleotides not matched to a gene: 10. The CDR3 loop spans 15 amino acids. Germline lookup yields CDR1 SGHDT and CDR2 YYEEEE. The CDR3 here is CASSFTSGRPGSQFF. DNA for the CDR3: TGTGCCAGCAGCTTTACTAGCGGGAGGCCCGGCTCCCAGTTCTTC.

This clone was seen more than once but under ten times. This chain uses TRBV5-4 with TRBJ2-2; TRBD1 is a possible D gene (6 bases). The CDR3 loop spans 18 amino acids. Germline lookup yields CDR1 SGHNT and CDR2 YYREEE (reference sequence). V was clipped by 5 bases and J by 0 bases, with 20 bases between them. CDR3: CASSGRTETRANTGELFF. The CDR3 coding sequence is TGTGCCAGCAGTGGAAGGACAGAAACGCGAGCGAACACCGGGGAGCTGTTTTTT. Combining the CDR3 with reference TRBV5-4 and TRBJ2-2 gives the whole variable domain ETGVTQSPTHLIKTRGQQVTLRCSSQSGHNTVSWYQQALGQGPQFIFQYYREEENGRGNFPPRFSGLQFPNYSSELNVNALELDDSALYLCASSGRTETRANTGELFFGEGSRLTVL.

This chain joins TRBV4-1 and TRBJ1-2; a weak D match, TRBD1 (6 bases). With 4 bases removed from V and 0 bases from J, the gap between germline ends came to 9 bases. Germline V CDR1 and CDR2: MGHRA, YSYEKL. The CDR3 totals 14 residues. CDR3 nucleotide sequence: TGCGCCAGCAGCCCCGACAGGACTAACTATGGCTACACCTTC. Amino acid sequence: CASSPDRTNYGYTF.

The chain has TRBV19 and TRBJ2-7; 11 nucleotides line up with TRBD1. With 6 bases clipped from V and 4 bases from J, the junction kept 8 bases outside the gene matches. CDR3 length equals 15 residues. In germline, CDR1 is LNHDA, CDR2 SQIVND (reference sequence). The CDR3 coding sequence is TGTGCCAGTAGCGGACAGGGGGCTGGATGGTACGAGCAGTACTTC. Its protein product is CASSGQGAGWYEQYF.

The rearrangement joins TRBV15 to TRBJ1-5; TRBD1 aligns across 7 bases. The CDR3 runs to 17 residues. V lost 0 bases, J lost 1 base, and 6 bases stayed unmatched. CDR1 is LNHNV, CDR2 YYDKDF, per germline (reference sequence). The CDR3 DNA follows: TGTGCCACCAGCAGAGATTTGGCAGGGGGAAGCAATCAGCCCCAGCATTTT. Encoded protein: CATSRDLAGGSNQPQHF. The entire variable domain, with the rest obtained from reference TRBV15 and TRBJ1-5, is as follows: DAMVIQNPRYQVTQFGKPVTLSCSQTLNHNVMYWYQQKSSQAPKLLFHYYDKDFNNEADTPDNFQSRRPNTSFCFLDIRSPGLGDTAMYLCATSRDLAGGSNQPQHFGDGTRLSIL.

The DNA of the CDR3 is TGTGCCAGCAGTGACGGGACAGATTATAGCAATCAGCCCCAGCATTTT. It encodes CASSDGTDYSNQPQHF. This rearrangement joins TRBV6-1 to TRBJ1-5, with TRBD1 matching 7 bases. The CDR3 totals 16 residues. Germline loops: CDR1 MNHNS, CDR2 SASEGT. V shed 3 bases, J shed 0 bases, and the junction held 5 bases outside the gene matches.

This clone was seen more than once but under ten times. The chain couples TRBV7-9 to TRBJ1-2, with 8 bases lining up with TRBD1. With V trimmed by 4 bases and J by 7 bases, 8 bases remained unmatched. This CDR3 comprises 14 residues. Per germline, CDR1 SEHNR and CDR2 FQNEAQ (reference sequence). The CDR3 here is CASSSEDRVPGYTF. DNA of the CDR3: TGTGCCAGCAGCTCAGAGGACAGGGTGCCTGGCTACACCTTC.